One T cell receptor (beta chain) is described in this entry. It has no known antigen specificity. Base qualities are not recorded, but no much larger clone differs from it by a single base. The data derive from a study of early T cells in non-severe SARS-CoV-2 infection (dated by TCRdb to the early 2020s). Looking at the study overall: Bulk RNA from unsorted whole blood was used for TCR sequencing, so alpha and beta chains could not be paired. Results the study describes overall, beyond this receptor: VDJdb matching was skewed toward anti-spike CD8 responses and likely underestimated virus-specific expansions by missing private and CD4 specificities.

Receptors were amplified or captured by 5' RACE. TCRdb shows the sequencer as NextSeq 500. In the TCR library protocol, unique molecular identifiers were attached to individual cDNA molecules to correct for PCR bias and sequencing error. Both TCR alpha and beta chains were sequenced, and tight co-correlation was observed between alpha and beta sequence abundances in each sample. In the source study's methods: Decombinator V4 was used to perform V gene, J gene and CDR3 annotation of TCR sequences. TCRs were defined as expanded if a significant change between any two time points was detected under a Poisson model with p below 0.0001. TCR abundances were normalised to the total number of TCRs sequenced in each sample and reported as counts per million. VDJdb, accessed on 1 November 2021, was searched for TCRs annotated for CMV, EBV and SARS-CoV-2, and TCRs annotated for more than one antigen were excluded. The public reads were reanalyzed by TCRdb: fastp trimming at Q25, MiXCR alignment, in-frame beta chains only. Rows with one shared CDR3 protein collapse into an entry with the most common genes and DNA. The V and J calls and clone size are TCRdb's, not the authors'. The sample contains about 56,000 distinct CDR3 sequences, more than 9% of them found a single time. The ten biggest clones cover around 6.3% of the sample.

Set within a cohort of healthcare workers in London, UK, this nested case-control study involved weekly PCR testing of nasopharyngeal swabs along with blood sampling. Healthcare workers were recruited during the week of the UK lockdown, between 23 and 31 March 2020, and followed weekly for up to about 16 weeks. Specimen: whole blood. This sequence originates from an adult who was a healthcare worker with PCR-confirmed SARS-CoV-2 infection or an uninfected control (not recorded which).

The CDR3 reads as follows: CASSLWLIVADTQYF. The nucleotide sequence reads as follows: TGCGCCAGCAGCCTATGGCTGATTGTGGCAGATACGCAGTATTTT. The receptor chain draws on TRBV5-1 and TRBJ2-3; no D gene call is confident. Trimming at the junction amounts to 4 bases on V and 4 bases on J, and the germline ends lie 16 bases apart. Looking up the germline V gene yields CDR1 SGHRS and CDR2 YFSETQ. The CDR3 contains 15 residues, cysteine and phenylalanine counted. The DNA shown is the 45-base CDR3, in frame from base 1.